There are a few counts of the clone carrying this T cell receptor (beta chain). Its specificity is not known. The sample originates from a study of cytomegalovirus exposure and HLA in healthy donors. Both 60 Vbeta primers and 13 Jbeta primers went into the PCR. Here immunoSEQ multiplex PCR was the method, and the copy in TCRdb shows in-frame clones only, minus some. The sample includes about 130,000 clones, over 9.5% of them seen just once. Per germline, CDR1 LNHDA and CDR2 SQIVND (reference sequence). This CDR3 contains 13 residues. Deletions cut 8 bases from V and 7 bases from J, with 15 bases between. Study-level points and caveats: Investigators reported around 150 TCR beta chains as tied to cytomegalovirus.

The genes are TRBV19 and TRBJ1-5, with D unresolved. The sequence came from a woman in her late teens or twenties in good health and CMV-seropositive. The sequenced sample was PBMCs. The DNA for the CDR3 is TGTGCCAGTGATTTGGGAGGCGGGCAGCCCCAGCATTTT. Translating it yields CASDLGGGQPQHF.